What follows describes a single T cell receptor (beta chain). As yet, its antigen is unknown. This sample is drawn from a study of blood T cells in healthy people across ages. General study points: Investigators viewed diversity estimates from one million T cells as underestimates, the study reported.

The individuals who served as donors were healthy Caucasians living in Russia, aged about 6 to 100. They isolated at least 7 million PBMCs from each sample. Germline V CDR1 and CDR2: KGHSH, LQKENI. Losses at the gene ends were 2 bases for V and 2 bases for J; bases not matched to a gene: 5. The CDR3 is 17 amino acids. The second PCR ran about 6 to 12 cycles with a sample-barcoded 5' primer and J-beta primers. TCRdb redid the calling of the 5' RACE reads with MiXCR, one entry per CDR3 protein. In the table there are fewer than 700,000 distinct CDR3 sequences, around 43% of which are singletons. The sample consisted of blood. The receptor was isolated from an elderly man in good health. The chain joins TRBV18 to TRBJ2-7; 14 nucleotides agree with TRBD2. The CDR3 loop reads CASSPGLAGGPTYEQYF. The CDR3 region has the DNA TGTGCCAGCTCACCAGGACTAGCGGGAGGCCCGACCTACGAGCAGTACTTC. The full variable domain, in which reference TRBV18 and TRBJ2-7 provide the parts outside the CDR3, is NAGVMQNPRHLVRRRGQEARLRCSPMKGHSHVYWYRQLPEEGLKFMVYLQKENIIDESGMPKERFSAEFPKEGPSILRIQQVVRGDSAAYFCASSPGLAGGPTYEQYFGPGTRLTVT.